This TCR beta chain originates from a study of blood T cells in healthy people across ages. The study, taken as a whole, reports: What prevented conclusive comparison of naive and antigen-experienced cells was that PBMCs were unsorted. There were more naive CD4+ cells and higher diversity in long-lived donors than in aged donors. From one million sequenced T cells, diversity estimates were lower bounds.

Combining a sample-barcoded 5' primer with a J-beta primer mix, a second PCR ran for roughly 7 to 11 cycles. Each cDNA molecule was tagged by a template-switch adaptor with 12 random nucleotides. TCRdb ran MiXCR on the 5' RACE reads and lists one entry per CDR3 protein. Of more than 1,400,000 distinct CDR3 sequences in the sample, roughly 40% were seen once. Notes on this clonotype: What it binds is unknown.

This CDR3 spans 16 amino acids. Trimming removed 1 base from V and 2 bases from J; junction bases left unmatched: 5. The sample comprised blood. The chain is built from TRBV12-3 or TRBV12-4 and TRBJ2-5; 9 bases are a match to TRBD2. This receptor was obtained from a young woman in good health. CDR3: CASSLGGGGAQETQYF. CDR3 DNA: TGTGCCAGCAGTTTAGGGGGCGGGGGGGCTCAAGAGACCCAGTACTTC.